The T cell receptor beta chain under discussion was sequenced for a study of immune heterogeneity within non-small cell lung tumors. Notes on the study in general: Higher local tumor mutational burden went with moderately higher local T-cell clonality, R 0.3 to 0.4. Recurring identical dominant CDR3 beta clonotypes were observed across tumor sites within a patient, together with site-unique high-frequency clones. Most high-frequency T-cell receptor beta clonotypes were specific to a single patient.

CDR1 and CDR2 (germline): SNHLY, FYNNEI. The CDR3 extends over 13 amino acids. The V gene end was trimmed by 7 bases and the J gene end by 5 bases; junction bases not matched to a gene: 7. This clonotype was counted ten times or more. The target antigen is unknown. With approximately 650 ng used per sample, the template was genomic DNA from bulk tumor. Several spatially distant biopsies were obtained per primary tumor intraoperatively. Curative surgery was undertaken by patients, who had untreated, newly diagnosed non-small cell lung cancer. Multiplex PCR employing 32 V and 13 J primers generated amplicons of the TCR beta CDR3. TCRdb fed the multiplex PCR reads into MiXCR, producing one record per CDR3 protein. This sample yields 14,000 or so distinct CDR3 sequences, of which around 27% are seen a single time; less than 5% belongs to the top ten.

This chain uses TRBV2 with TRBJ1-2; TRBD1 matches at 7 bases. The sequence was obtained from a man in his forties with non-small cell lung cancer. Sequenced sample: lung tumor tissue. This CDR3 reads CASMRQGGYGYTF. The CDR3 DNA is TGTGCCAGCATGAGACAGGGAGGGTATGGCTACACCTTC.